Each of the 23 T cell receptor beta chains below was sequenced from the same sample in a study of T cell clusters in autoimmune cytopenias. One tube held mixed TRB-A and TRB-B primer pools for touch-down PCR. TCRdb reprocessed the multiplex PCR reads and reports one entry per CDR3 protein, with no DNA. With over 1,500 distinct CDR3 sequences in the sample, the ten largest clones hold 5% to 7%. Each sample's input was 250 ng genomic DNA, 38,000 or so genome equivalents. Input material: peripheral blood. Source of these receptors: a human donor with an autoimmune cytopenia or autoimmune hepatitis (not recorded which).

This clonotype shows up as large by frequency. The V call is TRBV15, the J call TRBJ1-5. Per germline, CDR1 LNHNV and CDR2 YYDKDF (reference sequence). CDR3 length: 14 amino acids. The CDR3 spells CATSDLGRHQPQHF. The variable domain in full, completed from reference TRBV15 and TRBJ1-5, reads DAMVIQNPRYQVTQFGKPVTLSCSQTLNHNVMYWYQQKSSQAPKLLFHYYDKDFNNEADTPDNFQSRRPNTSFCFLDIRSPGLGDTAMYLCATSDLGRHQPQHFGDGTRLSIL.

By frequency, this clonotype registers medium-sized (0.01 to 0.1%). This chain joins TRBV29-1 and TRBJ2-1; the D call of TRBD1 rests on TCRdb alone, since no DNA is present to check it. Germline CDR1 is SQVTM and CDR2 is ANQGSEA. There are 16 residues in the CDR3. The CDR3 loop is CSVEINGAGVDNEQFF.

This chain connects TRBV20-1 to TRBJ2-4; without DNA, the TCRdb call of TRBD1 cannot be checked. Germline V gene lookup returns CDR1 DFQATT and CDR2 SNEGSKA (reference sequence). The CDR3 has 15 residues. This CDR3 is CSARPFRQVENIQYF.

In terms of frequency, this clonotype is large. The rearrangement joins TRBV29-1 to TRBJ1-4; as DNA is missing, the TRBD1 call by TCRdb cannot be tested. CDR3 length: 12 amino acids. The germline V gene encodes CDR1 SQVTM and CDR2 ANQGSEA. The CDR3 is CSVGWDLQKLFF.

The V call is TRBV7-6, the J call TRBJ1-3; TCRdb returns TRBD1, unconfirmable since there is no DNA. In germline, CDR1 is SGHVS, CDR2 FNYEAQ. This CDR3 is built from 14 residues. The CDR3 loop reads CASSPTARGNTIYF.

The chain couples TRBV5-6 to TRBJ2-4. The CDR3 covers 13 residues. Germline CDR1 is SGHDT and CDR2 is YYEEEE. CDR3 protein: CASSRAPKNIQYF. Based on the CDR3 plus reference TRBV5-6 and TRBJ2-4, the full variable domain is DAGVTQSPTHLIKTRGQQVTLRCSPKSGHDTVSWYQQALGQGPQFIFQYYEEEERQRGNFPDRFSGHQFPNYSSELNVNALLLGDSALYLCASSRAPKNIQYFGAGTRLSVL.

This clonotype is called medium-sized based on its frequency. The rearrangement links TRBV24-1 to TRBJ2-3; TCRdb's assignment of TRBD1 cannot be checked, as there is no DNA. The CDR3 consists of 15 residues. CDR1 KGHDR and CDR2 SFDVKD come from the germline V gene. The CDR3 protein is CATAESGGSTDTQYF.

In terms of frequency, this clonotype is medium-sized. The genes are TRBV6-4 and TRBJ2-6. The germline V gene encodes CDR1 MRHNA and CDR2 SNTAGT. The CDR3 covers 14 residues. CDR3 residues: CASRVNLKSNVLTF.

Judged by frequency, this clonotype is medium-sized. CDR3 residues: CASSLDRGPGELFF. The chain carries TRBV5-4 and TRBJ2-2; TCRdb calls TRBD1, which cannot be checked without DNA. The CDR3 is 14 amino acids. Germline V CDR1 and CDR2: SGHNT, YYREEE (reference sequence).

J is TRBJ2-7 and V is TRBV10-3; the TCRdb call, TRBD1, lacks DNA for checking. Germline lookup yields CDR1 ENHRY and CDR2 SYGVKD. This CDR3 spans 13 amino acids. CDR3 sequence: CAISGTGNYEQYF.

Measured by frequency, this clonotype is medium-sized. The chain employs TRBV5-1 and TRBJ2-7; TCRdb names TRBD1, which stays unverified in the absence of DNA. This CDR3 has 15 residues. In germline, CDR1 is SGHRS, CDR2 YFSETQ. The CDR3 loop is CASRPGDSLTYEQYF.

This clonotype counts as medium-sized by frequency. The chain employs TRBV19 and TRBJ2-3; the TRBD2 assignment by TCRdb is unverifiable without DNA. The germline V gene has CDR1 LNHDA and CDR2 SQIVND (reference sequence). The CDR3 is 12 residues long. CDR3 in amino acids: CASREGPDTQYF.

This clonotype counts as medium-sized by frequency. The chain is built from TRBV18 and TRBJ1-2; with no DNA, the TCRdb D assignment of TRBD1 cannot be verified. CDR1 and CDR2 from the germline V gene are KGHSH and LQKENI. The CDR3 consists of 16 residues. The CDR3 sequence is CASSPQFRGRSYGYTF. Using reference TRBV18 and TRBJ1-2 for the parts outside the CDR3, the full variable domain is NAGVMQNPRHLVRRRGQEARLRCSPMKGHSHVYWYRQLPEEGLKFMVYLQKENIIDESGMPKERFSAEFPKEGPSILRIQQVVRGDSAAYFCASSPQFRGRSYGYTFGSGTRLTVV.

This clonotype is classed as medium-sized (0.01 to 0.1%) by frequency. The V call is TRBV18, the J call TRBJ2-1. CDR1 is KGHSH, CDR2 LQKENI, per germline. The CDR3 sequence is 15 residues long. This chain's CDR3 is CASSTRQGLYNEQFF.

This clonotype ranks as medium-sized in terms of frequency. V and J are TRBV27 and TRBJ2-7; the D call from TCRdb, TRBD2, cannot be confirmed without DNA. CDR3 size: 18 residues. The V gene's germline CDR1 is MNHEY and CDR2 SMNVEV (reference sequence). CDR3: CASSLSPRLAGAAYEQYF.

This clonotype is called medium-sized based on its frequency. The chain's CDR3 is CASSVRDLRRGELFF. The chain joins TRBV12-3 or TRBV12-4 to TRBJ2-2; TCRdb indicates TRBD1, and absent DNA this call remains unverified. The CDR3 runs 15 residues.

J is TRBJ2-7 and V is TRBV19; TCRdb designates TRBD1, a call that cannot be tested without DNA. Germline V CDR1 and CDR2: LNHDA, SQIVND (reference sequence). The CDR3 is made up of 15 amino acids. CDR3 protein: CASRTPGQGASEQYF.

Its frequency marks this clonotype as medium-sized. The chain's CDR3 is CASSSGQQETQYF. This chain connects TRBV7-9 to TRBJ2-5; lacking DNA, the TRBD1 call made by TCRdb goes unchecked. Germline V lookup: CDR1 SEHNR, CDR2 FQNEAQ (reference sequence). The CDR3 extends over 13 amino acids.

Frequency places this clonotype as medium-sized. The CDR3 protein is CAIARTSGRIDEQYF. The chain recombines TRBV10-3 with TRBJ2-7; TCRdb proposes TRBD2, but this gene call is untestable without DNA. The CDR3 is 15 amino acids. CDR1 is ENHRY and CDR2 is SYGVKD in the germline V gene.

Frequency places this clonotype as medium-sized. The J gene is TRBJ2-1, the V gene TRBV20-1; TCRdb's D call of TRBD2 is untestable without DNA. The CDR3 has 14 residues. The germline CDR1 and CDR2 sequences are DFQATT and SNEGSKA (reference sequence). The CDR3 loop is CSATRSAINNEQFF.

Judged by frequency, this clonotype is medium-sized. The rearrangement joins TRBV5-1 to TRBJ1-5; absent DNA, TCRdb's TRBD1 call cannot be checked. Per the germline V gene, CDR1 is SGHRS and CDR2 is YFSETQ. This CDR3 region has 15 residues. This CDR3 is CASSRTTGNGQPQHF.

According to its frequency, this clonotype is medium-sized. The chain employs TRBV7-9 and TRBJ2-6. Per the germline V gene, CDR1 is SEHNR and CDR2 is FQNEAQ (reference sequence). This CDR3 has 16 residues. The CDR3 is CASSLATAPGANVLTF.

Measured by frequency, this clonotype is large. The chain's CDR3 is CASSWSGSSDTQYF. The J gene is TRBJ2-3, the V gene TRBV30; as DNA is missing, the TRBD2 call by TCRdb cannot be tested. CDR1 GTSNPN and CDR2 SVGIG come from the germline V gene (reference sequence). The CDR3 is 14 residues long.